The 14 T cell receptor beta chains given below trace back to one sample, sequenced in a study of blood T cell repertoires in COVID-19. Sequencing was performed with immunoSEQ multiplex PCR; in TCRdb, only in-frame clones are kept and a portion is missing. The sample yields tens of thousands of clones, roughly 83% seen once. Sample: peripheral blood. The receptors were gathered from an elderly man with active or convalescent COVID-19.

The chain employs TRBV9 and TRBJ2-5; D perhaps matches TRBD2 (6 bases). The germline V gene encodes CDR1 SGDLS and CDR2 YYNGEE. The CDR3 totals 19 residues. V shed 0 bases and J shed 5 bases, with 26 bases lying between them. CDR3: CASSVGGTGLFGRRETQYF. The CDR3 DNA sequence: TGTGCCAGCAGCGTAGGGGGTACCGGACTATTTGGGAGGAGGGAGACCCAGTACTTC.

The chain recombines TRBV5-1 with TRBJ1-6; 7 bases line up with TRBD1. CDR3 length: 18 amino acids. The junction had 16 bases not matched to a gene; V was cut back by 0 bases and J by 10 bases. CDR1 and CDR2 (germline): SGHRS, YFSETQ. This CDR3 reads CASSLASVGTATGSPLHF. The DNA of the CDR3 is TGCGCCAGCAGCTTGGCTTCAGTCGGGACAGCAACTGGGTCACCCCTCCACTTT.

V is TRBV3-1 (or the pseudogene TRBV3-2) and J is TRBJ1-6, with TRBD1 as a possible D gene (5 bases). The CDR3 has 17 residues. The V end lost 4 bases, the J end lost 7 bases, and 20 bases lay between the germline ends. Germline V lookup: CDR1 LGHDT, CDR2 YNNKEL (reference sequence). CDR3 residues: CASSLPLGVSGNSPLHF. CDR3 coding DNA: TGTGCCAGCAGCCTGCCCCTAGGGGTAAGCGGGAATTCACCCCTCCACTTT.

The chain is built from TRBV30 and TRBJ1-5; D gene unclear. The CDR3 is 13 amino acids. Trimming removed 3 bases at V and 2 bases at J, with 8 bases between. CDR1 GTSNPN and CDR2 SVGIG come from the germline V gene (reference sequence). The CDR3 DNA reads TGTGCCTGGAGACCTGGCCGCAATCAGCCCCAGCATTTT. Residues: CAWRPGRNQPQHF.

The rearrangement links TRBV4-2 to TRBJ1-6; D uncertain. CDR3 length equals 13 residues. Germline CDR1 is LGHNA and CDR2 is YNFKEQ. V lost 1 base to trimming and J lost 7 bases, with 5 bases between them. CDR3 protein: CASSQAKNSPLHF. The DNA for the CDR3 is TGTGCCAGCAGCCAAGCTAAGAATTCACCCCTCCACTTT.

The chain links TRBV7-2 to TRBJ2-7; possible D gene TRBD2, 5 bases. CDR1 is SGHTA, CDR2 FQGNSA, per germline. The length of the CDR3 is 15 residues. V was clipped by 1 base and J by 9 bases, with 19 bases between them. CDR3 sequence: CASSLERTLPLGQYF. The DNA for the CDR3 is TGTGCCAGCAGCTTAGAAAGGACTCTCCCGCTCGGGCAGTACTTC.

V usage is TRBV14 and J usage is TRBJ2-3; 10 bases are shared with TRBD2. The CDR3 spans 17 residues. Unmatched junction bases numbered 6, after V lost 1 base and J lost 2 bases. From germline, CDR1 is SGHDN and CDR2 FVKESK. As DNA, the CDR3 is TGTGCCAGCAGCCAAGTAACCACTAGCGGGAACACAGATACGCAGTATTTT. It specifies CASSQVTTSGNTDTQYF.

This clone has only a few counts. The rearrangement links TRBV6-6 to TRBJ2-7; 8 positions agree with TRBD1. J was trimmed by 3 bases and V by 6 bases; bases with no gene match: 4. CDR3 size: 13 residues. The germline CDR1 and CDR2 sequences are MNHNY and SVGAGI (reference sequence). The CDR3 loop reads CASRAGGIYEQYF. The CDR3 nucleotides read TGTGCCAGCAGGGCAGGGGGCATCTACGAGCAGTACTTC.

This clone has a handful of counts. The chain uses TRBV5-5 and TRBJ2-1; 8 positions agree with TRBD2. From germline, CDR1 is SGHKS and CDR2 YYEKEE (reference sequence). The CDR3 has 12 amino acids. The J segment lost 9 bases and the V segment lost 4 bases, leaving 3 bases of the junction unmatched. The CDR3 bases are TGTGCCAGCAGCCCCGGGGGGGGTGAGCAGTTCTTC. It is translated as CASSPGGGEQFF.

The V call is TRBV7-3, the J call TRBJ1-6; D possibly corresponds to TRBD1 (5 bases). There are 14 residues in the CDR3. V gave up 5 bases and J gave up 7 bases, with 12 bases separating them. Per germline, CDR1 SGHTA and CDR2 FQGTGA. The CDR3: CASSHGQGNSPLHF. The CDR3 DNA reads TGTGCCAGCAGCCATGGGCAGGGCAATTCACCCCTCCACTTT.

V is TRBV6-5 and J is TRBJ2-6, with D maybe TRBD1 (6 bases). This CDR3 spans 13 amino acids. The germline gives CDR1 MNHEY, CDR2 SVGAGI. With 10 bases removed from V and 4 bases from J, the gap between germline ends came to 11 bases. The CDR3 DNA follows: TGTGCCAACAGGGCATCGGGGGCCAACGTCCTGACTTTC. It is translated as CANRASGANVLTF.

The chain recombines TRBV6-5 with TRBJ2-7, with 8 bases fitting TRBD2. Germline-derived CDR1 and CDR2 are MNHEY and SVGAGI. The CDR3 extends over 15 amino acids. V trimming: 5 bases; J trimming: 2 bases; junction bases outside the gene matches: 8. The CDR3 DNA sequence: TGTGCCAGCAGTACCGTTGCGGGAGGACCCTACGAGCAGTACTTC. Encoded protein: CASSTVAGGPYEQYF.

This chain connects TRBV27 to TRBJ2-7; 11 bases line up with TRBD2. CDR3 size: 15 residues. V gave up 6 bases and J gave up 5 bases; unmatched junction bases: 9. Germline-derived CDR1 and CDR2 are MNHEY and SMNVEV (reference sequence). The CDR3 sequence is CASRRTSGRGDEQYF. The CDR3 DNA follows: TGTGCCAGCAGGCGAACTAGCGGGAGAGGCGACGAGCAGTACTTC.

This rearrangement joins TRBV5-1 to TRBJ2-7; D unclear. The V and J ends lost 0 bases and 1 base respectively, with 14 bases between them. The CDR3 sequence is 16 residues long. Looked up from germline, CDR1 is SGHRS and CDR2 is YFSETQ. The CDR3 bases are TGCGCCAGCAGCTTGGAGACCGCGGCACGGTCCTACGAGCAGTACTTC. It translates to CASSLETAARSYEQYF.